One sample yielded the 16 T cell receptor beta chains listed below, sequenced in a study of identical twins. TCRdb re-derived calls from the 5' RACE reads in MiXCR, one entry per CDR3 protein. The top ten hold around 0.91% of the sample, which has some 500,000 distinct CDR3 sequences, about 20% seen once. In addition, the sample was reused for a study of T cells expressing NK-cell markers.

The sequencing sample was made of CD4+ T cells sorted from blood. Source of these receptors: a woman aged 18-29 years in good health.

The genes are TRBV4-2 and TRBJ2-1; TRBD2 is a possible D gene (5 bases). CDR1 is LGHNA and CDR2 is YNFKEQ in the germline V gene. V was pared by 0 bases and J by 10 bases, with 10 bases between. The length of the CDR3 is 13 residues. The chain's CDR3 is CASSQEPGGEQFF. The CDR3 DNA sequence: TGTGCCAGCAGCCAAGAACCAGGCGGGGAGCAGTTCTTC.

This clonotype was counted at least ten times. This rearrangement joins TRBV20-1 to TRBJ2-7; D not resolved. Per the germline V gene, CDR1 is DFQATT and CDR2 is SNEGSKA (reference sequence). The CDR3 is 13 amino acids. V was clipped by 3 bases and J by 4 bases, with 13 bases between them. CDR3 sequence: CSASLSRSYEQYF. In DNA, the CDR3 is TGCAGTGCTAGCCTCTCCCGTAGTTACGAGCAGTACTTC.

This sequence joins TRBV3-1 and TRBJ2-7; 7 bases fit TRBD1. V was clipped by 2 bases and J by 7 bases; unmatched bases: 5. CDR1 and CDR2 from the germline V gene are LGHDT and YNNKEL (reference sequence). The CDR3 has 13 amino acids. The CDR3 nucleotides read TGTGCCAGCAGCCAATGGGACAGTCGGGAGCAGTACTTC. This codes for CASSQWDSREQYF.

The chain couples TRBV7-2 to TRBJ2-7; D is possibly TRBD1 (6 bases). The CDR3 is 13 residues long. Germline V gene data show CDR1 as SGHTA and CDR2 as FQGNSA. The V end lost 5 bases, the J end lost 3 bases, and 11 bases lay between the germline ends. The CDR3 reads CASSKRDNYEQYF. For the CDR3, the DNA is TGTGCCAGCAGCAAACGGGACAACTACGAGCAGTACTTC.

CDR3 DNA sequence: TGCAGTGCCAGCGGACAGGGGGCGACCACAGATACGCAGTATTTT. Protein sequence: CSASGQGATTDTQYF. The chain carries TRBV20-1 and TRBJ2-3; TRBD1 matches at 11 bases. Trimming at V came to 6 bases and at J to 2 bases, leaving 7 bases not matched to a gene. Germline V lookup: CDR1 DFQATT, CDR2 SNEGSKA (reference sequence). The CDR3 length is 15 residues.

V and J are TRBV6-1 and TRBJ1-2; 7 positions agree with TRBD1. V gave up 6 bases and J gave up 0 bases; unmatched junction bases: 1. The CDR3 sequence is 13 residues long. CDR1 and CDR2 (germline): MNHNS, SASEGT. The CDR3 reads CASRGQSNYGYTF. In nucleotides, the CDR3 is TGTGCCAGCAGGGGACAGTCTAACTATGGCTACACCTTC.

This rearrangement joins TRBV6-6 to TRBJ2-7; D is unresolved. There are 13 residues in the CDR3. The V end lost 9 bases, the J end lost 1 base, and 13 bases lay between the germline ends. Germline loops: CDR1 MNHNY, CDR2 SVGAGI (reference sequence). The CDR3 bases are TGTGCCAGTGGCCTGAGAAGTTCCTACGAGCAGTACTTC. This codes for CASGLRSSYEQYF.

V and J are TRBV10-1 and TRBJ2-7, with 10 bases aligning to TRBD1. V was pared by 4 bases and J by 5 bases, with 8 bases of the junction left unmatched. This CDR3 has 15 amino acids. The germline V gene has CDR1 WNHNN and CDR2 SYGVQD (reference sequence). The CDR3 DNA sequence: TGCGCCAGCAGTGCGACAGGGGGCAGGATCAACGAGCAGTACTTC. Translation gives CASSATGGRINEQYF.

This sequence joins TRBV10-1 and TRBJ2-2; 8 bases are shared with TRBD1. The CDR3 loop spans 13 amino acids. In germline, CDR1 is WNHNN, CDR2 SYGVQD (reference sequence). The trim removed 6 bases at V and 7 bases at J, leaving 4 bases unmatched. The CDR3, as DNA: TGCGCCAGCAGGACGGGACAGGACGGGGAGCTGTTTTTT. Its translation is CASRTGQDGELFF.

The CDR3 DNA follows: TGCGCCAGCAGCCTTGAACCAGGGGTCCCCAGGGGCTACACCTTC. Its translation is CASSLEPGVPRGYTF. The chain links TRBV5-1 to TRBJ1-2; D may be TRBD1 (6 bases). The CDR3 contains 15 residues. Looked up from germline, CDR1 is SGHRS and CDR2 is YFSETQ. Trimming took 4 bases from V and 8 from J, leaving 21 bases between them.

This clonotype showed up many times. A much larger clone differs from this one at a single base, so this may be a read error. The chain carries TRBV29-1 and TRBJ1-1; D is ambiguous. The V gene's germline CDR1 is SQVTM and CDR2 ANQGSEA. This CDR3 has 11 residues. V lost 4 bases to trimming and J lost 1 base, with 4 bases between them. In nucleotides, the CDR3 is TGCAGCGTTGTAGAGAACACTGAAGCTTTCTTT. It specifies CSVVENTEAFF. Using reference TRBV29-1 and TRBJ1-1 for the parts outside the CDR3, the full variable domain is SAVISQKPSRDICQRGTSLTIQCQVDSQVTMMFWYRQQPGQSLTLIATANQGSEATYESGFVIDKFPISRPNLTFSTLTVSNMSPEDSSIYLCSVVENTEAFFGQGTRLTVV.

The chain uses TRBV6-6 and TRBJ2-1, with 7 nucleotides matching TRBD1. CDR3 size: 13 residues. V lost 6 bases, J lost 6 bases, and 5 bases stayed unmatched. CDR1 and CDR2 (germline): MNHNY, SVGAGI (reference sequence). In DNA, the CDR3 is TGTGCCAGCAGACGGGACAGCTCCAATGAGCAGTTCTTC. It encodes CASRRDSSNEQFF.

This sequence joins TRBV20-1 and TRBJ2-7; 7 bases are a match to TRBD1. CDR1 is DFQATT, CDR2 SNEGSKA, per germline (reference sequence). Trimming removed 4 bases from V and 7 bases from J; junction bases left unmatched: 13. CDR3 length: 14 amino acids. CDR3 DNA: TGCAGTGCTAACCCGGGACAGCCTACCGGTGAGCAGTACTTC. Amino acids: CSANPGQPTGEQYF.

This chain uses TRBV7-8 with TRBJ2-7; 8 positions agree with TRBD2. Germline V gene sequence: CDR1 SGHVS, CDR2 FQNEAQ. The V gene end was trimmed by 3 bases and the J gene end by 0 bases; junction bases not matched to a gene: 7. The length of the CDR3 is 16 residues. The DNA for the CDR3 is TGTGCCAGCAGCTTCCGGCCGGGGGGGAGCTCCTACGAGCAGTACTTC. This codes for CASSFRPGGSSYEQYF.

This clonotype was seen repeatedly, ten times or more. This chain connects TRBV20-1 to TRBJ2-1; 8 bases fit TRBD2. The germline V gene has CDR1 DFQATT and CDR2 SNEGSKA (reference sequence). This CDR3 contains 15 residues. Losses at the gene ends were 1 base for V and 0 bases for J; bases not matched to a gene: 2. In DNA, the CDR3 is TGCAGTGCTAGAGGTCTAGCGGGCTCCTACAATGAGCAGTTCTTC. Its translation: CSARGLAGSYNEQFF.

This clonotype was picked up many times. The chain combines TRBV29-1 with TRBJ2-1; D possibly corresponds to TRBD2 (7 bases). CDR3 size: 14 residues. With 2 bases removed from V and 8 bases from J, the gap between germline ends came to 16 bases. Germline lookup yields CDR1 SQVTM and CDR2 ANQGSEA. CDR3: CSVESGRAGDEQFF. The CDR3 DNA reads as TGCAGCGTTGAAAGTGGGAGGGCAGGGGATGAGCAGTTCTTC.